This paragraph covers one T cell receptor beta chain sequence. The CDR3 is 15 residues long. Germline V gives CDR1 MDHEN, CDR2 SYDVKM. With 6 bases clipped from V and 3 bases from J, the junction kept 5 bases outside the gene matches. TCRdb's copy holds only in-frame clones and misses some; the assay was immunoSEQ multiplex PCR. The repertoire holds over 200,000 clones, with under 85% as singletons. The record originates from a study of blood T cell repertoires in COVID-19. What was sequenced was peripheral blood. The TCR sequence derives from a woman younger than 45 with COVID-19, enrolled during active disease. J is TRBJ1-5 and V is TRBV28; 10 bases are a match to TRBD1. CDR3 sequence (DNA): TGTGCCAGCAGAACTGGGACAGGGGACAATCAGCCCCAGCATTTT. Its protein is CASRTGTGDNQPQHF.